This entry lists 14 T cell receptor beta chains sequenced from one sample in a study of blood T cell repertoires in COVID-19. Data came from immunoSEQ multiplex PCR; TCRdb stores just in-frame clones and leaves some out. In the table there are a few hundred thousand clones, roughly 90% of which are singletons. Sequencing was done on a sample of peripheral blood. The receptors here all came from a woman aged 30 to 39 with COVID-19, enrolled during active disease.

V usage is TRBV27 and J usage is TRBJ2-7; D perhaps matches TRBD1 (6 bases). Trimming cost V 3 bases and J 7 bases, with 13 bases left between them. Germline CDR1 reads MNHEY; CDR2 reads SMNVEV (reference sequence). The CDR3 has 13 amino acids. This chain's CDR3 is CASSLDRRGEQYV. The CDR3 DNA reads as TGTGCCAGCAGTTTGGACCGTAGGGGGGAGCAGTACGTC.

The chain links TRBV9 to TRBJ2-3; weak D call: TRBD2 (6 bases). The ends were cut back, 4 bases at V and 3 bases at J, with 15 bases in the middle. Germline V gene lookup returns CDR1 SGDLS and CDR2 YYNGEE. The CDR3 is made up of 15 amino acids. The CDR3 bases are TGTGCCAGCAGCTATTTTGGGACTCCTACAGATACGCAGTATTTT. It yields the protein CASSYFGTPTDTQYF.

The CDR3 DNA reads as TGCGCCAGCAGTGGGGGACTAGCGGGAAGCACAGATACGCAGTATTTT. Its protein product is CASSGGLAGSTDTQYF. The chain links TRBV10-1 to TRBJ2-3; 13 bases align to TRBD2. The V segment lost 4 bases and the J segment 0 bases; nucleotides outside the gene matches: 1. CDR3 length equals 16 residues. Germline CDR1 reads WNHNN; CDR2 reads SYGVQD (reference sequence).

The gene calls are TRBV9 and TRBJ2-5, with 7 bases fitting TRBD2. The CDR3 loop spans 14 amino acids. Germline V gene lookup returns CDR1 SGDLS and CDR2 YYNGEE. V lost 4 bases to trimming and J lost 5 bases; unmatched junction nucleotides: 8. The CDR3 spells CASSPRDYGETQYF. Here the CDR3 DNA reads TGTGCCAGCAGCCCCCGGGACTATGGGGAGACCCAGTACTTC.

The chain has TRBV4-2 and TRBJ2-1; 9 positions match TRBD1. CDR1 is LGHNA, CDR2 YNFKEQ, per germline. This CDR3 is 18 amino acids long. V was clipped by 1 base and J by 1 base; unmatched bases: 8. CDR3 sequence reads: CASSQVVVGTGSYNEQFF. CDR3 DNA sequence: TGTGCCAGCAGCCAAGTAGTTGTCGGGACAGGGTCCTACAATGAGCAGTTCTTC.

The gene calls are TRBV3-1 (or the pseudogene TRBV3-2) and TRBJ2-7; TRBD1 aligns across 8 bases. There are 13 residues in the CDR3. CDR1 is LGHDT, CDR2 YNNKEL, per germline (reference sequence). V lost 1 base, J lost 7 bases, and 3 bases stayed unmatched. CDR3 protein: CASSQGRQGEQYF. DNA of the CDR3: TGTGCCAGCAGCCAAGGGAGACAGGGGGAGCAGTACTTC.

The chain joins TRBV7-9 to TRBJ1-1; D is possibly TRBD1 (5 bases). The germline gives CDR1 SEHNR, CDR2 FQNEAQ (reference sequence). The ends were cut back, 7 bases at V and 0 bases at J, with 15 bases in the middle. This CDR3 contains 15 residues. DNA for the CDR3: TGTGCCAGCACCCAAGCGGGGGGGGTGAACACTGAAGCTTTCTTT. This sequence encodes CASTQAGGVNTEAFF. Combining the CDR3 with reference TRBV7-9 and TRBJ1-1 gives the whole variable domain DTGVSQNPRHKITKRGQNVTFRCDPISEHNRLYWYRQTLGQGPEFLTYFQNEAQLEKSRLLSDRFSAERPKGSFSTLEIQRTEQGDSAMYLCASTQAGGVNTEAFFGQGTRLTVV.

The chain uses TRBV7-9 and TRBJ2-6; perhaps TRBD1 as D (5 bases). The length of the CDR3 is 16 residues. V lost 4 bases, J lost 0 bases, and 10 bases lay in between. Germline values: CDR1 SEHNR, CDR2 FQNEAQ (reference sequence). The CDR3 sequence: CASSSRARSGANVLTF. CDR3 bases: TGTGCCAGCAGCTCCAGGGCCCGCTCTGGGGCCAACGTCCTGACTTTC. Variable domain in full (rest from reference TRBV7-9 and TRBJ2-6): DTGVSQNPRHKITKRGQNVTFRCDPISEHNRLYWYRQTLGQGPEFLTYFQNEAQLEKSRLLSDRFSAERPKGSFSTLEIQRTEQGDSAMYLCASSSRARSGANVLTFGAGSRLTVL.

This chain links TRBV19 with TRBJ1-5, with D possibly being TRBD1 (6 bases). The V end was cut by 1 base, the J end by 3 bases, with 22 bases between. Germline CDR1 reads LNHDA; CDR2 reads SQIVND (reference sequence). There are 19 residues in the CDR3. The CDR3 here is CASSIVSGQQGFYNQPQHF. The CDR3 nucleotides are TGTGCCAGTAGTATAGTAAGCGGACAGCAGGGGTTTTACAATCAGCCCCAGCATTTT.

This sequence joins TRBV11-3 and TRBJ1-2, with D perhaps TRBD1 (6 bases). Germline loops: CDR1 SGHNT, CDR2 YENEEA. V was clipped by 0 bases and J by 2 bases, with 16 bases between them. This CDR3 contains 17 residues. CDR3 region: CASSLDSLGTPNYGYTF. As DNA, the CDR3 is TGTGCCAGCAGCTTAGATTCCTTAGGGACACCGAACTATGGCTACACCTTC.

This clone was counted once. The chain uses TRBV3-1 (or the pseudogene TRBV3-2) and TRBJ1-6; D might be TRBD1 (5 bases). In germline, CDR1 is LGHDT, CDR2 YNNKEL (reference sequence). The CDR3 consists of 15 residues. V was trimmed by 2 bases and J by 9 bases, leaving 14 bases between them. The chain's CDR3 is CASSQSPMGGSPLHF. The DNA for the CDR3 is TGTGCCAGCAGCCAATCCCCGATGGGGGGTTCACCCCTCCACTTT.

This rearrangement joins TRBV5-1 to TRBJ2-3; 8 bases map to TRBD2. The CDR3 sequence is 16 residues long. CDR1 SGHRS and CDR2 YFSETQ come from the germline V gene. The V and J ends lost 4 bases and 3 bases, in that order; junction bases with no gene match: 10. CDR3 residues: CASSPRGGRSTDTQYF. The CDR3 nucleotides read TGCGCCAGCAGCCCACGGGGGGGAAGGTCGACAGATACGCAGTATTTT.

V usage is TRBV30 and J usage is TRBJ1-2, with TRBD1 identical over 7 bases. Germline trimming cut 1 base from V and 6 bases from J; bases unmatched to any gene: 14. Germline V gene data show CDR1 as GTSNPN and CDR2 as SVGIG (reference sequence). The CDR3 runs 16 residues. The chain's CDR3 is CAWSETGFRTYHGYTF. The CDR3, as DNA: TGTGCCTGGAGTGAGACAGGGTTTCGGACCTATCATGGCTACACCTTC.

This chain uses TRBV27 with TRBJ1-2; 8 bases are shared with TRBD1. Germline CDR1 is MNHEY and CDR2 is SMNVEV (reference sequence). This CDR3 is 15 amino acids long. V was pared by 5 bases and J by 3 bases, with 8 bases of the junction left unmatched. The CDR3 DNA reads TGTGCCAGCAGTCTCTCTTCGACAGGGGACTATGGCTACACCTTC. It yields the protein CASSLSSTGDYGYTF.